This T cell receptor (beta chain) was observed in a study of cytomegalovirus exposure and HLA in healthy donors. Study observations and caveats: Segments of the TCR beta V type were, in most cases, productive about 90% or about 30% of the time in an earlier analysis.

The CDR3 consists of 14 residues. The germline V gene has CDR1 SGHDT and CDR2 YYEEEE. Trimming took 2 bases from V and 3 from J; bases not matched to a gene: 4. Amplification used 60 Vbeta primers and 13 Jbeta primers. Here immunoSEQ multiplex PCR was the method, and the copy in TCRdb shows in-frame clones only, minus some. The data show 200,000 or so clones, over 75% seen once. With respect to this clone: The antigen is not known.

V usage is TRBV5-6 and J usage is TRBJ2-7; 8 nucleotides line up with TRBD1. Specimen: PBMCs. The sequence derives from a woman in her twenties or thirties in good health and CMV-seronegative. CDR3 DNA sequence: TGTGCCAGCAGCTTTGGACAGGGCGACTACGAGCAGTACTTC. Translated, it gives CASSFGQGDYEQYF. Full variable domain (outside the CDR3, taken from reference TRBV5-6 and TRBJ2-7): DAGVTQSPTHLIKTRGQQVTLRCSPKSGHDTVSWYQQALGQGPQFIFQYYEEEERQRGNFPDRFSGHQFPNYSSELNVNALLLGDSALYLCASSFGQGDYEQYFGPGTRLTVT.